This T cell receptor beta chain appears in the sequencing data of a study of identical twins (dated by TCRdb to between 2015 and 2016). Notes on the research overall: The study deep-sequenced TCR alpha and beta repertoires from monozygotic twins, unrelated adults of various ages and cord blood to test whether fetal clonotypes persist. Replicate twin experiments were performed at different times using different library preparation protocols to rule out contamination. What the study reported, not specific to this receptor: Excess twin sharing in beta out-of-frame sequences was weaker because fewer shared sequences lowered the signal-to-noise ratio. Recombination models systematically underestimated out-of-frame TCR alpha sharing in monozygotic twins but agreed with sharing between unrelated individuals. Compared with coincidental sharing between unrelated individuals, an excess of low generation-probability sequences was observed among out-of-frame TCR alpha sequences shared between twins. Because the same donors could not be followed over many years, conclusions were based on cross-sectional statistical analysis. Zero-insertion analyses could be partly confounded by invariant T cells such as MAIT and iNKT, although diverse VJ usage argued against such confounding for most clonotypes. Fewer insertions were carried by abundant cord blood beta clonotypes; a weaker similar trend was observed in young adult naive repertoires, while no such trend was observed in memory repertoires.

Every donor was a healthy Caucasian. The twin cohort consisted of three pairs of female monozygotic twins, all aged roughly 18 to 30 years. Positive isolation kits from Invitrogen were used to isolate CD4+ and CD8+ T cell populations. The table lists this clonotype with many counts. Its antigen remains unidentified. No base-level quality is on record; no much larger clone is a single base apart. V and J are truncated by 7 bases and 5 bases respectively, leaving an intervening sequence of 17 bases. CDR1 is given as MNHNS and CDR2 as SASEGT, both from the germline V gene. The CDR3 goes from the cysteine to the phenylalanine over 14 residues. Just CDR3 DNA is preserved here, 42 bases in frame from base 1. Library method: 5' RACE. This sample was sequenced with an Illumina HiSeq 2000. A universal primer binding site was added through template switching, and the final cDNA carried a unique molecular identifier so that TCR cDNA molecules could be counted accurately. First-strand cDNA for TCR alpha and beta chains was synthesized from specific primers in the conserved constant-segment region. Each cDNA library was double barcoded, with a SMART-Mk sample barcode plus Illumina barcodes, to control for contamination. TruSeq adapter sequences, together with Illumina sample barcodes, were added in two successive PCR steps. The TCR alpha and beta cDNA libraries were sequenced on the Illumina HiSeq platform using custom primers. The authors' pipeline ran thus. Unique molecular identifiers were extracted from raw reads with MiGEC, and CDR3 positions were determined with MiXCR. Recombination models were inferred per individual with the repgenHMM and IGoR tools using an EM algorithm. The tcR package in R was used for shared clonotype analysis, with sharing normalized by the product of cloneset sizes. To study raw recombination without the effects of thymic and clonal selection, out-of-frame nonproductive sequences were analyzed. TCRdb trimmed the raw reads at Q25, called clones with MiXCR and kept productive beta chains. A single entry per CDR3 protein holds the most common genes and DNA from its merged rows. V and J calls and clone size were set by TCRdb, not the authors. This sample has over 200,000 distinct CDR3 sequences in its table, and under 8.5% of those were observed once. Of the sample, just over 14% is held by the ten largest clones.

The same sample was also used in a study of T cells expressing NK-cell markers. That second publication adds: Three sorted T-cell subsets (CD3+CD56+NKG2C+, CD3+CD56+NKG2C- and CD3+CD56-NKG2C+) from several donors had their TCR beta-chain repertoires profiled. Seven of the eight sequenced donors were HCMV-seropositive and one was HCMV-seronegative. In several experiments an anti-gammadeltaTCR antibody was added to restrict sorting to alphabetaTCR-expressing T cells. In about six donors, the dominant CD3+CD56+NKG2C+ clonotypes were found to rank among the top 10 CD8+ clonotypes and to make up about 1.0-7.5% of CD8+ T cells. Those dominant clonotypes were again the most abundant among CD3+CD56-NKG2C+ cells in a handful of donors, at roughly 28.3-60.1%. Whether the expanded NKG2C-expressing T cell clones were specific for HCMV antigens was left unclear. All eight donors whose samples were sequenced were randomly selected healthy volunteers, three of them men and five women. To determine HCMV serostatus, a commercial ELISA kit was used to detect HCMV-specific IgG in serum. MIGEC handled demultiplexing of the reads and grouping by UMI, while MiTCR was used to assemble and quantify clonotypes. To remove erroneous sequences, TCR cDNA sequences were retained only when supported by two or more reads. The tcR package was used for downstream repertoire analysis, with clonotypes matched between fractions based on CDR3 nucleotide sequence plus V segment. VDJmatch was used to annotate antigen specificity against VDJdb, with one amino acid substitution allowed in CDR3.

The chain joins TRBV6-1 to TRBJ2-5; there is no confident call for the D gene. Sequenced: CD8+ T cells sorted from blood. The clonotype was recovered from a young woman in good health. This receptor has the CDR3 CASTPHGFRETQYF. The nucleotide sequence is given as TGTGCCAGCACCCCACATGGGTTTCGGGAGACCCAGTACTTC.